These 28 T cell receptor beta chains share one sample of origin, sequenced in a study of T cells after yellow fever vaccination. TCRdb itself ran the 5' RACE reads through MiXCR, one entry per CDR3 protein. The sample has 500,000 to 650,000 distinct CDR3 sequences, about 14% seen once; the top ten hold over 11%. The material was PBMCs, obtained on the day of the yellow fever booster vaccination. The receptors originated from a man aged 25-45 years who received the YFV17D yellow fever vaccine.

On this clonotype: The junction does not match germline at one end; this may be a read error. The rearrangement joins TRBV19 to TRBJ2-3; no firm D call. CDR1 and CDR2 (germline): LNHDA, SQIVND (reference sequence). The CDR3 is 13 amino acids. CDR3 nucleotide sequence: TGTGCCTGTAGTTCCCAGATCACAGATACGCAGTATTTT. Its translation is CACSSQITDTQYF.

This clonotype was counted between two and nine times. CDR3 sequence: CASSRTAGYEQYF. CDR3 DNA: TGTGCCAGCAGTCGGACAGCCGGCTACGAGCAGTACTTC. This chain links TRBV6-1 with TRBJ2-7, with D tentatively TRBD1 (6 bases). Trimming took off 5 bases at V and 3 bases at J, with 11 bases between the two ends. Germline CDR1 is MNHNS and CDR2 is SASEGT. This CDR3 contains 13 residues.

This clonotype was seen a handful of times. The V and J genes are TRBV15 and TRBJ1-6; a weak D match, TRBD1 (6 bases). The V and J ends lost 3 bases and 1 base respectively, with 13 bases between them. This CDR3 comprises 17 residues. CDR1 and CDR2 (germline): LNHNV, YYDKDF (reference sequence). CDR3 residues: CATSSDNTGSYNSPLHF. The CDR3 region has the DNA TGTGCCACCAGCAGTGATAATACAGGGTCCTATAATTCACCCCTCCACTTT.

This clonotype has a handful of counts. The chain couples TRBV5-1 to TRBJ1-1; TRBD1 agrees at 8 bases. V lost 4 bases and J lost 1; bases outside the gene matches: 0. Germline lookup yields CDR1 SGHRS and CDR2 YFSETQ. CDR3 length: 13 residues. CDR3 nucleotides: TGCGCCAGCAGCGACAGGGGGAACACTGAAGCTTTCTTT. Protein sequence: CASSDRGNTEAFF.

J is TRBJ2-3 and V is TRBV7-2; D might be TRBD1 or TRBD2, each matching 5 bases. Trimming pared 1 base from V and 2 bases from J, leaving 13 bases between. Germline loops: CDR1 SGHTA, CDR2 FQGNSA. This CDR3 is built from 16 residues. CDR3 in amino acids: CASSLVGPPITDTQYF. CDR3 bases: TGTGCCAGCAGCTTAGTGGGACCTCCAATCACAGATACGCAGTATTTT.

This clonotype was counted a few times. The rearrangement joins TRBV12-3 or TRBV12-4 to TRBJ2-4; TRBD2 agrees at 7 bases. The CDR3 covers 15 residues. With 5 bases clipped from V and 5 bases from J, the junction kept 9 bases outside the gene matches. The CDR3 coding sequence is TGTGCCAGCAGTGCCCGCTCCCGGGGGGAAAACATTCAGTACTTC. Encoded protein: CASSARSRGENIQYF.

V usage is TRBV25-1 and J usage is TRBJ1-2; D unresolved. Trimming shortened V by 7 bases and J by 6 bases, and 15 bases separated the two germline ends. The CDR3 sequence is 13 residues long. Germline lookup yields CDR1 MGHDK and CDR2 SYGVNS. The CDR3 coding sequence is TGTGCCAGCAAATGTACGAATTGTGATGGCTACACCTTC. This sequence encodes CASKCTNCDGYTF.

The chain carries TRBV30 and TRBJ1-2; 9 bases agree with TRBD1. The CDR3 covers 15 residues. The V and J ends lost 3 bases and 4 bases, in that order; junction bases with no gene match: 9. Germline CDR1 and CDR2: GTSNPN and SVGIG (reference sequence). The chain's CDR3 is CAWRDRGAAAYGYTF. The DNA for the CDR3 is TGTGCCTGGAGGGACAGGGGCGCCGCGGCCTATGGCTACACCTTC.

Only a few counts were recorded for this clonotype. The chain joins TRBV27 to TRBJ2-7; D is uncertain. Trimming stripped 1 base from V and 6 bases from J, with 16 bases between. Looked up from germline, CDR1 is MNHEY and CDR2 is SMNVEV (reference sequence). The CDR3 runs to 15 residues. The CDR3 is CASSLFDHNAGEQYF. CDR3 nucleotides: TGTGCCAGCAGTTTATTTGACCACAACGCTGGCGAGCAGTACTTC.

The V gene is TRBV12-3 or TRBV12-4, the J gene TRBJ2-6; D possibly corresponds to TRBD1 (5 bases). V gave up 3 bases and J gave up 0 bases, with 12 bases separating them. The CDR3 has 17 residues. The CDR3 spells CASSFRQPFSGANVLTF. In DNA form, the CDR3 reads TGTGCCAGCAGTTTTAGACAGCCCTTCTCTGGGGCCAACGTCCTGACTTTC.

The sample holds a few counts of this clonotype. The chain recombines TRBV20-1 with TRBJ1-6; 9 nucleotides line up with TRBD1. Germline loops: CDR1 DFQATT, CDR2 SNEGSKA (reference sequence). Unmatched junction bases numbered 8, after V lost 1 base and J lost 10 bases. CDR3 length equals 15 residues. CDR3 sequence reads: CSARVGDRVLSPLHF. CDR3 bases: TGCAGTGCTAGAGTAGGGGACAGGGTCCTGTCACCCCTCCACTTT.

This clonotype occurred a few times. The chain has TRBV29-1 and TRBJ1-2; D gene ambiguous. The germline V gene has CDR1 SQVTM and CDR2 ANQGSEA. V was shortened by 4 bases and J by 7 bases, with 7 bases between the two germline ends. This CDR3 region has 10 residues. The CDR3 DNA reads as TGCAGCGTTGGCGCTGGTGGCTACACCTTC. Its protein product is CSVGAGGYTF.

The table lists this clonotype with many counts. The gene calls are TRBV20-1 and TRBJ2-2; 8 nucleotides line up with TRBD2. CDR3 size: 16 residues. J gave up 4 bases and V 3 bases, and 10 bases lay outside the gene matches. Per the germline V gene, CDR1 is DFQATT and CDR2 is SNEGSKA (reference sequence). CDR3 bases: TGCAGTGCTAGGACCCTCGCGGGAGGATTCACCGGGGAGCTGTTTTTT. This encodes CSARTLAGGFTGELFF.

The table lists this clonotype with a few counts. The V gene is TRBV18, the J gene TRBJ2-5; 10 bases agree with TRBD1. Unmatched junction bases numbered 18, after V lost 4 bases and J lost 13 bases. This CDR3 comprises 16 residues. Germline loops: CDR1 KGHSH, CDR2 LQKENI. CDR3 sequence reads: CASSHLSGTGDPNRYF. Written as DNA, the CDR3 is TGTGCCAGCTCACACCTGTCTGGGACAGGGGACCCCAACCGGTACTTC.

This clonotype has a handful of counts. At one end, the junction sequence differs from germline, possibly due to a read error. The gene calls are TRBV30 and TRBJ2-7; unclear D gene. From germline, CDR1 is GTSNPN and CDR2 SVGIG (reference sequence). CDR3 length: 11 amino acids. The CDR3, as DNA: TGTGCCTGGAGGTCCGACGTACTCTGGCACTTC. This translates into CAWRSDVLWHF.

The gene calls are TRBV7-2 and TRBJ2-3; tentatively, D is TRBD1 (6 bases). Germline V gene lookup returns CDR1 SGHTA and CDR2 FQGNSA. The CDR3 consists of 13 residues. V was trimmed by 7 bases and J by 1 base, leaving 9 bases between them. The CDR3 nucleotides are TGTGCCAGCAAATACAGGGGCACAGATACGCAGTATTTT. This codes for CASKYRGTDTQYF.

This clonotype has a handful of counts. The chain recombines TRBV5-1 with TRBJ2-5; 9 bases are shared with TRBD2. Germline lookup yields CDR1 SGHRS and CDR2 YFSETQ. This CDR3 comprises 14 residues. J lost 5 bases, V lost 5 bases, and 7 bases had no gene match. The CDR3 bases are TGCGCCAGCAGTGTTAGCGGGAGTTGGGAGACCCAGTACTTC. Residues: CASSVSGSWETQYF.

This CDR3 reads CASSFTAIPTSGRLDNEQFF. DNA for the CDR3: TGTGCCAGCAGTTTCACGGCGATTCCGACTAGCGGGAGATTAGACAATGAGCAGTTCTTC. The V gene is TRBV12-3 or TRBV12-4, the J gene TRBJ2-1; 12 nucleotides agree with TRBD2. After removal of 3 bases from V and 5 bases from J, the junction contained 17 bases not matched to a gene. The length of the CDR3 is 20 residues.

The V and J genes are TRBV7-9 and TRBJ2-7, with D perhaps assigned TRBD1 or TRBD2 (5 bases each). CDR3 size: 14 residues. In germline, CDR1 is SEHNR, CDR2 FQNEAQ (reference sequence). Trimming shortened V by 2 bases and J by 0 bases, and 8 bases separated the two germline ends. In nucleotides, the CDR3 is TGTGCCAGCAGCTTACCGGGACCCTCCTACGAGCAGTACTTC. It codes for CASSLPGPSYEQYF.

A note on this clonotype: Compared with germline, one end of the junction differs, possibly owing to a read error. This chain links TRBV27 with TRBJ2-7, with TRBD1 matching 7 bases. The CDR3 totals 11 residues. Germline CDR1 and CDR2: MNHEY and SMNVEV (reference sequence). This CDR3 is CASRTKGAENF. In DNA form, the CDR3 reads TGTGCCAGCCGAACGAAGGGGGCGGAGAACTTC.

This chain joins TRBV6-1 and TRBJ2-1, with 7 bases lining up with TRBD2. The ends lost 1 base at V and 5 bases at J; junction bases unmatched: 14. The CDR3 loop spans 18 amino acids. Germline CDR1 and CDR2: MNHNS and SASEGT. The DNA for the CDR3 is TGTGCCAGCAGTGAAGTAACCCCTGGCGGGAGACTGAACAATGAGCAGTTCTTC. It codes for CASSEVTPGGRLNNEQFF.

This clonotype has just a few counts. The V gene is TRBV27, the J gene TRBJ2-5, with D possibly TRBD2 on 5 matching bases. The V gene lost 0 bases and the J gene lost 7 bases, with 21 bases spanning the gap. CDR1 and CDR2 from the germline V gene are MNHEY and SMNVEV (reference sequence). There are 17 residues in the CDR3. This CDR3 reads CASSLSGNSGGKTTQYF. Written as DNA, the CDR3 is TGTGCCAGCAGTTTATCGGGAAACTCCGGAGGCAAGACGACCCAGTACTTC.

This clonotype turned up a few times. V is TRBV3-1 and J is TRBJ2-1; maybe TRBD2 (7 bases). V lost 0 bases to trimming and J lost 4 bases, with 22 bases between them. From germline, CDR1 is LGHDT and CDR2 YNNKEL (reference sequence). The CDR3 runs 19 residues. In DNA form, the CDR3 reads TGTGCCAGCAGCCAAGATCCTTCGCTCAGGGGCGGGAGTTACAATGAGCAGTTCTTC. It translates to CASSQDPSLRGGSYNEQFF.

In DNA, the CDR3 is TGCAGTGCTAGGACCCCGGGTCGGGGTGAGCAGTTCTTC. As protein: CSARTPGRGEQFF. The chain is built from TRBV20-1 and TRBJ2-1, with D perhaps TRBD2 (5 bases). V was pared by 3 bases and J by 9 bases, with 15 bases between. Germline CDR1 and CDR2: DFQATT and SNEGSKA (reference sequence). The CDR3 length is 13 residues.

This clonotype was seen more than once but under ten times. The chain links TRBV5-6 to TRBJ2-1, with TRBD2 identical over 8 bases. This CDR3 is 17 amino acids long. J was trimmed by 6 bases and V by 1 base; bases with no gene match: 12. Germline CDR1 SGHDT, CDR2 YYEEEE. As DNA, the CDR3 is TGTGCCAGCAGCTTGCGTTTAATGAGCGGGAGTTCCAATGAGCAGTTCTTC. This encodes CASSLRLMSGSSNEQFF.

This clonotype was found a few times. The rearrangement uses TRBV30 and TRBJ2-7, with D perhaps matching TRBD1 (6 bases). The germline V gene has CDR1 GTSNPN and CDR2 SVGIG (reference sequence). The CDR3 is 14 amino acids. V was pared by 0 bases and J by 4 bases, with 13 bases between. CDR3 sequence: CAWSVGAGAYEQYF. As DNA, the CDR3 is TGTGCCTGGAGTGTAGGGGCAGGGGCTTACGAGCAGTACTTC.

This sequence joins TRBV5-6 and TRBJ2-7, with D unclear. Trimming shortened V by 2 bases and J by 0 bases, and 9 bases separated the two germline ends. Germline loops: CDR1 SGHDT, CDR2 YYEEEE. The CDR3 extends over 14 amino acids. CDR3 protein: CASSFVDNSYEQYF. The CDR3 DNA is TGTGCCAGCAGCTTTGTTGACAACTCCTACGAGCAGTACTTC.

This rearrangement joins TRBV12-5 to TRBJ1-2, with no clear D. The V end was cut by 7 bases, the J end by 9 bases, with 15 bases between. The germline V gene has CDR1 LGHNT and CDR2 FRNRAP. This CDR3 is 12 amino acids long. CDR3 amino acids: CASAEPPSRYTF. The CDR3 DNA follows: TGTGCTAGTGCCGAGCCCCCAAGCCGCTACACCTTC. Using reference TRBV12-5 and TRBJ1-2 for the parts outside the CDR3, the full variable domain is DARVTQTPRHKVTEMGQEVTMRCQPILGHNTVFWYRQTMMQGLELLAYFRNRAPLDDSGMPKDRFSAEMPDATLATLKIQPSEPRDSAVYFCASAEPPSRYTFGSGTRLTVV.